A single sample is the source of the 2 T cell receptor beta chains below, sequenced in a study of blood T cell repertoires in COVID-19. The data were produced by immunoSEQ multiplex PCR, yet TCRdb's version contains in-frame clones alone and is incomplete. The sample has 160,000 or so clones, roughly 87% seen once. Sequences were obtained from peripheral blood. The source is a woman between 45 and 65 years old with acute or convalescent COVID-19.

V and J are TRBV20-1 and TRBJ2-3; possibly TRBD2 for D (5 bases). V was cut by 3 bases and J by 4 bases, with 23 bases left in between. Germline V gene lookup returns CDR1 DFQATT and CDR2 SNEGSKA (reference sequence). CDR3 length: 17 amino acids. The CDR3 DNA reads as TGCAGTGCTAGTCTTTCTGGTGTGGGAGAGAGCGCAGATACGCAGTATTTT. This gives the protein CSASLSGVGESADTQYF.

This sequence joins TRBV5-1 and TRBJ1-2, with 8 bases identical to TRBD1. V was pared by 3 bases and J by 3 bases, with 4 bases of the junction left unmatched. In germline, CDR1 is SGHRS, CDR2 YFSETQ. The CDR3 loop spans 14 amino acids. The CDR3 here is CASSSTGADYGYTF. CDR3 sequence (DNA): TGCGCCAGCAGCTCGACAGGGGCGGACTATGGCTACACCTTC.